Below, 30 T cell receptor beta chains from the same sample are listed, as sequenced in a study of blood T cells in healthy people across ages. Primed by a sample-barcoded 5' primer and a J-beta primer mix, a second PCR proceeded for about 7 to 11 cycles. TCRdb analysed the 5' RACE reads with MiXCR anew, one entry per CDR3 protein. Of about 680,000 distinct CDR3 sequences detected, around 48% appear once; the ten largest clones hold around a third. Sequenced material: blood. The receptor set was obtained from a woman between 55 and 75 years old in good health.

This sequence joins TRBV29-1 and TRBJ2-1; TRBD2 aligns across 8 bases. Germline CDR1 is SQVTM and CDR2 is ANQGSEA. This CDR3 has 13 amino acids. Trimming removed 7 bases from V and 9 bases from J; junction bases left unmatched: 11. The CDR3 nucleotides read TGCAGCGGCATGGGTAGCGGGGCGGGTGAGCAGTTCTTC. Translating it yields CSGMGSGAGEQFF.

Note on this clonotype: The junction shows a germline mismatch at one end, possibly a read error. The chain recombines TRBV20-1 with TRBJ2-3; 8 bases agree with TRBD2. The germline V gene has CDR1 DFQATT and CDR2 SNEGSKA (reference sequence). There are 13 residues in the CDR3. The CDR3 protein is CSEGLVDTDTQYF. The DNA of the CDR3 is TGCAGTGAGGGACTAGTTGACACAGACACGCAGTATTTT.

There are a few counts of this clonotype. The chain employs TRBV5-1 and TRBJ2-1; TRBD1 agrees at 10 bases. After removal of 5 bases from V and 7 bases from J, the junction contained 3 bases not matched to a gene. The CDR3 totals 13 residues. Looked up from germline, CDR1 is SGHRS and CDR2 is YFSETQ. The CDR3 sequence is CASRLDRGNEQFF. DNA of the CDR3: TGCGCCAGCAGACTGGACAGGGGGAATGAGCAGTTCTTC.

This rearrangement joins TRBV6-2 or TRBV6-3 to TRBJ1-2; the D gene is possibly TRBD1 (6 bases). There are 13 residues in the CDR3. Germline CDR1 MNHEY, CDR2 SVGEGT. The germline V and J ends were trimmed by 4 bases and 7 bases, with 13 bases remaining between them. The CDR3 spells CASSFTGSSGYTF. The CDR3 nucleotides read TGTGCCAGCAGTTTCACAGGGTCTTCTGGCTACACCTTC.

This chain links TRBV4-3 with TRBJ2-3; 7 nucleotides match TRBD2. Germline V gene lookup returns CDR1 LGHNA and CDR2 YSLEER. The CDR3 loop spans 17 amino acids. V gave up 1 base and J gave up 0 bases; unmatched junction bases: 7. The CDR3 bases are TGCGCCAGCAGCCAAGGTGTGGGAGGGACTAGCACAGATACGCAGTATTTT. Amino acid sequence: CASSQGVGGTSTDTQYF.

This chain uses TRBV14 with TRBJ1-4; 8 bases line up with TRBD1. CDR1 SGHDN and CDR2 FVKESK come from the germline V gene. The CDR3 length is 14 residues. After removal of 4 bases from V and 8 bases from J, the junction contained 6 bases not matched to a gene. The CDR3 here is CASSPTGAGEKLFF. In nucleotides, the CDR3 is TGTGCCAGCAGCCCGACAGGGGCGGGAGAAAAACTGTTTTTT.

This clonotype has a handful of counts. The V gene is TRBV6-2 or TRBV6-3, the J gene TRBJ2-7; D uncertain. The V gene lost 8 bases and the J gene lost 0 bases, with 11 bases spanning the gap. The CDR3 totals 13 residues. CDR1 and CDR2 from the germline V gene are MNHEY and SVGEGT. In nucleotides, the CDR3 is TGTGCCAGCCGGCACGCAAGCTCCTACGAGCAGTACTTC. Its protein is CASRHASSYEQYF.

The chain combines TRBV27 with TRBJ2-7; TRBD1 aligns across 8 bases. Germline CDR1 reads MNHEY; CDR2 reads SMNVEV (reference sequence). V was clipped by 6 bases and J by 5 bases; unmatched bases: 15. The CDR3 contains 16 residues. The CDR3, as DNA: TGTGCCAGCAGGGTGGATAGCAACAGGGGGTTCGACGAGCAGTACTTC. Translation gives CASRVDSNRGFDEQYF.

The sample holds a few counts of this clonotype. The genes are TRBV9 and TRBJ2-2, with D possibly matching TRBD2 (5 bases). The germline V gene has CDR1 SGDLS and CDR2 YYNGEE. The CDR3 runs 16 residues. V lost 4 bases, J lost 4 bases, and 17 bases lay in between. The DNA for the CDR3 is TGTGCCAGCAGCCCTAAGGTTAGCGCCGGCACCGGGGAGCTGTTTTTT. Protein product: CASSPKVSAGTGELFF.

V and J are TRBV28 and TRBJ2-5, with D possibly matching TRBD2 (5 bases). TRBJ2-7 matches the DNA end more closely, so the J call is doubtful. In germline, CDR1 is MDHEN, CDR2 SYDVKM. CDR3 length: 15 amino acids. CDR3 sequence: CASSLVQTKAGEQYF. Here the CDR3 DNA reads TGTGCCAGCAGTTTAGTACAGACAAAGGCGGGCGAGCAGTACTTC.

This sequence joins TRBV18 and TRBJ2-2, with a weak D call TRBD2 (5 bases). Trimming cost V 6 bases and J 4 bases, with 15 bases left between them. Germline CDR1 KGHSH, CDR2 LQKENI. CDR3 size: 15 residues. The CDR3, as DNA: TGTGCCAGCTCCCCTGGACTGAAGACCACCGGGGAGCTGTTTTTT. Its protein product is CASSPGLKTTGELFF.

The genes are TRBV21-1 and TRBJ2-3; the table assigns TRBD1, which was not confirmed against the DNA. TRBV21-1 is reported as a pseudogene. The CDR3 is made up of 16 amino acids. CDR3 loop: CASSSGQESSTDTQYF. The CDR3 region has the DNA TGTGCCAGCAGCTCCGGACAGGAATCTAGCACAGATACGCAGTATTTT.

The V gene is TRBV20-1, the J gene TRBJ2-6; 7 bases are a match to TRBD2. The V segment lost 5 bases and the J segment 9 bases; nucleotides outside the gene matches: 7. The CDR3 spans 13 residues. Germline V CDR1 and CDR2: DFQATT, SNEGSKA (reference sequence). Written as DNA, the CDR3 is TGCAGTGCTTGGGAGGGGACGGTCAACGTCCTGACTTTC. Its protein product is CSAWEGTVNVLTF.

The chain is built from TRBV14 and TRBJ2-7; TRBD1 matches 9 bases. Trimming cost V 3 bases and J 2 bases; bases outside gene matches: 17. From germline, CDR1 is SGHDN and CDR2 FVKESK. The CDR3 covers 19 residues. CDR3 DNA sequence: TGTGCCAGCAGCCAGCGGAGAAAAGGGAACCGGGACAGGGCCTACGAGCAGTACTTC. It yields the protein CASSQRRKGNRDRAYEQYF.

At least ten counts were recorded for this clonotype. V usage is TRBV20-1 and J usage is TRBJ2-5; D unclear. The CDR3 is 13 residues long. Trimming cost V 0 bases and J 5 bases, with 10 bases left between them. The germline CDR1 and CDR2 sequences are DFQATT and SNEGSKA (reference sequence). The CDR3 DNA reads as TGCAGTGCTAGAGACAGGTATCGGGAGACCCAGTACTTC. It encodes CSARDRYRETQYF.

The CDR3: CASSWTRQGSAGANVLTF. The CDR3 DNA sequence: TGTGCCAGCAGCTGGACCCGACAGGGTAGCGCTGGGGCCAACGTCCTGACTTTC. The chain employs TRBV11-2 and TRBJ2-6; TRBD1 aligns across 7 bases. CDR1 and CDR2 from the germline V gene are SGHAT and FQNNGV. V was pared by 4 bases and J by 2 bases, with 11 bases of the junction left unmatched. CDR3 length: 18 amino acids. Complete variable domain (other parts from reference TRBV11-2 and TRBJ2-6): EAGVAQSPRYKIIEKRQSVAFWCNPISGHATLYWYQQILGQGPKLLIQFQNNGVVDDSQLPKDRFSAERLKGVDSTLKIQPAKLEDSAVYLCASSWTRQGSAGANVLTFGAGSRLTVL.

The V gene is TRBV4-3, the J gene TRBJ1-2, with TRBD1 identical over 7 bases. Germline CDR1 reads LGHNA; CDR2 reads YSLEER. This CDR3 comprises 17 residues. Germline trimming cut 0 bases from V and 8 bases from J; bases unmatched to any gene: 15. CDR3 DNA: TGCGCCAGCAGCCAAGAGCCCTCAATACAGGGGTTGGACGGCTACACCTTC. Residues: CASSQEPSIQGLDGYTF.

The rearrangement uses TRBV20-1 and TRBJ2-5, with TRBD1 matching 7 bases. Germline trimming cut 1 base from V and 11 bases from J; bases unmatched to any gene: 7. The V gene's germline CDR1 is DFQATT and CDR2 SNEGSKA (reference sequence). This CDR3 spans 12 amino acids. CDR3 coding DNA: TGCAGTGCTAGAGGACAGGGCGCTGAGCAGTACTTC. This codes for CSARGQGAEQYF.

Concerning this clonotype: One end of the junction is discordant with germline, which a read error may explain. The rearrangement links TRBV13 to TRBJ2-7; TRBD2 agrees at 10 bases. Germline CDR1 and CDR2: PRHDT and FYEKMQ (reference sequence). The CDR3 is made up of 15 amino acids. CDR3 sequence (DNA): TGTGTCAGCAGCGCCGGGACTAGCGACTCCTACGAGCAGTACTTC. Its protein product is CVSSAGTSDSYEQYF. Full variable domain (missing parts from reference TRBV13 and TRBJ2-7): AAGVIQSPRHLIKEKRETATLKCYPIPRHDTVYWYQQGPGQDPQFLISFYEKMQSDKGSIPDRFSAQQFSDYHSELNMSSLELGDSALYFCVSSAGTSDSYEQYFGPGTRLTVT.

Note on this clonotype: With a much larger clone just one base away, this may be a read error. V is TRBV5-4 and J is TRBJ2-3, with D possibly matching TRBD2 (6 bases). CDR1 is SGHNT, CDR2 YYREEE, per germline (reference sequence). The CDR3 extends over 14 amino acids. CDR3 sequence: CAGSSAGARDTQYF. CDR3 DNA: TGTGCCGGCAGCTCAGCGGGCGCACGAGATACGCAGTATTTT.

The V gene is TRBV10-3, the J gene TRBJ1-2; 9 nucleotides line up with TRBD1. Germline CDR1 reads ENHRY; CDR2 reads SYGVKD. The CDR3 is made up of 12 amino acids. Here the CDR3 DNA reads TGTGTCAACGGACAGGGGAACTATGGCTACACCTTC. This translates into CVNGQGNYGYTF.

This rearrangement joins TRBV5-5 to TRBJ2-7; TRBD1 agrees at 7 bases. This CDR3 has 14 residues. Germline CDR1 is SGHKS and CDR2 is YYEKEE (reference sequence). J lost 2 bases, V lost 5 bases, and 7 bases had no gene match. CDR3 nucleotides: TGTGCCAGCAGTCGACAGGGCCAAGCCTACGAGCAGTACTTC. Its protein product is CASSRQGQAYEQYF. The full variable domain, completed using reference TRBV5-5 and TRBJ2-7, is DAGVTQSPTHLIKTRGQQVTLRCSPISGHKSVSWYQQVLGQGPQFIFQYYEKEERGRGNFPDRFSARQFPNYSSELNVNALLLGDSALYLCASSRQGQAYEQYFGPGTRLTVT.

This chain connects TRBV6-1 to TRBJ2-7, with 11 bases fitting TRBD1. Germline assignment: CDR1 MNHNS and CDR2 SASEGT. Trimming cost V 4 bases and J 1 base; bases outside gene matches: 9. The CDR3 extends over 17 amino acids. The CDR3 bases are TGTGCCAGCAGTGGCCCGGGACAGGGGGGAAGGTCCTACGAGCAGTACTTC. Its protein product is CASSGPGQGGRSYEQYF.

This clonotype has a single count. The rearrangement links TRBV27 to TRBJ1-5; D call uncertain. The CDR3 sequence is 13 residues long. Trimming left V 6 bases short and J 4 bases short, with 10 bases between. The V gene's germline CDR1 is MNHEY and CDR2 SMNVEV (reference sequence). The CDR3 loop is CASRRSGNQPQHF. The DNA for the CDR3 is TGTGCCAGCAGACGGTCAGGAAATCAGCCCCAGCATTTT.

In its sample, this clonotype was seen a few times. The chain joins TRBV4-2 to TRBJ1-1; 7 nucleotides agree with TRBD1. V trimming: 3 bases; J trimming: 3 bases; junction bases outside the gene matches: 10. The germline V gene has CDR1 LGHNA and CDR2 YNFKEQ. The CDR3 contains 16 residues. CDR3 residues: CASSQRQGDRDTEAFF. The CDR3 region has the DNA TGTGCCAGCAGCCAGAGACAGGGCGATAGGGACACTGAAGCTTTCTTT.

This clonotype has a handful of counts. V and J are TRBV12-3 or TRBV12-4 and TRBJ2-1, with 8 bases that match TRBD2. This CDR3 spans 17 amino acids. The V gene end was trimmed by 5 bases and the J gene end by 4 bases; junction bases not matched to a gene: 13. Here the CDR3 reads CASSADSGTRVYNEQFF. The CDR3, as DNA: TGTGCCAGCAGTGCCGACTCAGGGACTAGAGTTTACAATGAGCAGTTCTTC.

Worth noting for this clonotype: A read error may be the cause here, since a much bigger clone is one base away. The chain has TRBV9 and TRBJ2-7; D is undetermined. The J call is doubtful: the DNA matches TRBJ2-4 better. Per germline, CDR1 SGDLS and CDR2 YYNGEE. The CDR3 covers 14 residues. In DNA form, the CDR3 reads TGTGCCAGCAGCGGTGCGAACGGTGGAAACATTCAGTACTTC. Translation: CASSGANGGNIQYF.

The chain is built from TRBV6-6 and TRBJ2-7, with unresolved D. Germline loops: CDR1 MNHNY, CDR2 SVGAGI (reference sequence). The CDR3 runs to 10 residues. Between the trimmed V and J ends, which lost 8 bases and 3 bases, there was a span of 5 bases. CDR3 sequence (DNA): TGTGCCAGCTTAGTCTACGAGCAGTACTTC. This encodes CASLVYEQYF.

This clonotype was detected a few times. The chain uses TRBV29-1 and TRBJ2-7; 11 nucleotides agree with TRBD1. The germline gives CDR1 SQVTM, CDR2 ANQGSEA. Trimming took 4 bases from V and 2 from J; bases not matched to a gene: 7. The CDR3 length is 15 residues. The CDR3: CSVAGGGQGAYEQYF. The CDR3, as DNA: TGCAGCGTTGCAGGTGGGGGACAGGGGGCCTACGAGCAGTACTTC.

On this clonotype: A much larger clone sits a single nucleotide away, making a read error possible. V and J are TRBV3-1 and TRBJ2-7; D is ambiguous. CDR1 and CDR2 (germline): LGHDT, YNNKEL (reference sequence). This CDR3 has 14 amino acids. This CDR3 reads CAGSQGWFGLEQYF. CDR3 DNA: TGTGCCGGCAGCCAAGGGTGGTTTGGTCTCGAGCAGTACTTC.